The 9 T cell receptor beta chains reported below all come from one sample, sequenced in a study. The sorted Tregs were CD4+CD25+CD127-/low cells. One entry per CDR3 protein results from TCRdb running MiXCR on the 5' RACE reads. The sample lists tens of thousands of distinct CDR3 sequences, approximately 30% occurring once. Sample: tumor-infiltrating Tregs sorted from the breast tumor. The receptor source for this set is a female donor with breast cancer.

This clonotype was detected many times. The chain links TRBV6-5 to TRBJ1-1; 7 bases align to TRBD1. The CDR3 loop spans 14 amino acids. Germline trimming cut 6 bases from V and 3 bases from J; bases unmatched to any gene: 7. Germline CDR1 reads MNHEY; CDR2 reads SVGAGI. The CDR3 DNA sequence: TGTGCCAGCAGGGGGGGACAGCCCTACACTGAAGCTTTCTTT. This encodes CASRGGQPYTEAFF.

This clonotype was seen ten or more times. The chain links TRBV12-3 or TRBV12-4 to TRBJ1-2; 8 positions agree with TRBD1. Trimming took 5 bases from V and 6 from J; bases not matched to a gene: 11. The CDR3 is made up of 15 amino acids. This CDR3 reads CASSLDRTGHDGYTF. The CDR3 DNA sequence: TGTGCCAGCAGTCTCGACCGGACAGGGCATGATGGCTACACCTTC.

At least ten counts were recorded for this clonotype. The chain links TRBV7-9 to TRBJ2-7; the match to TRBD1 covers 8 bases. CDR1 is SEHNR, CDR2 FQNEAQ, per germline (reference sequence). The CDR3 runs 14 residues. Trimming took 5 bases from V and 3 from J; bases not matched to a gene: 6. CDR3 residues: CASSPGQVRYEQYF. CDR3 in DNA: TGTGCCAGCAGCCCGGGACAGGTCCGCTACGAGCAGTACTTC. The full variable domain, with the rest looked up from reference TRBV7-9 and TRBJ2-7, is DTGVSQNPRHKITKRGQNVTFRCDPISEHNRLYWYRQTLGQGPEFLTYFQNEAQLEKSRLLSDRFSAERPKGSFSTLEIQRTEQGDSAMYLCASSPGQVRYEQYFGPGTRLTVT.

This clonotype came up many times. The V call is TRBV18, the J call TRBJ2-7; 8 nucleotides line up with TRBD2. This CDR3 has 15 residues. The germline CDR1 and CDR2 sequences are KGHSH and LQKENI. Unmatched junction bases numbered 10, after V lost 2 bases and J lost 7 bases. The CDR3 DNA is TGTGCCAGCTCACCATTTGGGAGCGGGAGAGGTGAGCAGTACTTC. Its translation is CASSPFGSGRGEQYF.

The chain carries TRBV7-9 and TRBJ1-1; TRBD1 might be the D (5 bases). V was trimmed by 5 bases and J by 3 bases, leaving 19 bases between them. The CDR3 has 16 amino acids. Looked up from germline, CDR1 is SEHNR and CDR2 is FQNEAQ (reference sequence). Here the CDR3 reads CASSPVVGLGDTEAFF. In nucleotides, the CDR3 is TGTGCCAGCAGCCCAGTGGTGGGGCTTGGGGACACTGAAGCTTTCTTT.

Ten or more counts support this clonotype. This chain connects TRBV7-9 to TRBJ1-1; 7 nucleotides align to TRBD1. Germline CDR1 reads SEHNR; CDR2 reads FQNEAQ (reference sequence). The length of the CDR3 is 14 residues. The V gene end was trimmed by 5 bases and the J gene end by 5 bases; junction bases not matched to a gene: 8. Here the CDR3 DNA reads TGTGCCAGCAGCCATATATCAGGGGGTACTGAAGCTTTCTTT. The encoded protein is CASSHISGGTEAFF.

This clonotype was recorded a few times. The genes are TRBV6-5 and TRBJ1-4, with D perhaps TRBD1 (6 bases). V was clipped by 0 bases and J by 7 bases, with 15 bases between them. Looked up from germline, CDR1 is MNHEY and CDR2 is SVGAGI. This CDR3 is 16 amino acids long. CDR3 in DNA: TGTGCCAGCAGTTACTCAACAGGGCGGGGGGGTGAAAAACTGTTTTTT. Translated, it gives CASSYSTGRGGEKLFF.

CDR3 loop: CASSFPGVGEQYF. In DNA form, the CDR3 reads TGTGCCAGCAGCTTCCCGGGGGTGGGCGAGCAGTACTTC. The chain employs TRBV7-8 and TRBJ2-7; D may be TRBD2 (6 bases). The CDR3 extends over 13 amino acids. Per the germline V gene, CDR1 is SGHVS and CDR2 is FQNEAQ. Trimming stripped 3 bases from V and 6 bases from J, with 12 bases between.

This clonotype was detected many times. This chain uses TRBV20-1 with TRBJ1-1; D perhaps matches TRBD1 (5 bases). V lost 0 bases and J lost 1, with 12 bases in between. The germline CDR1 and CDR2 sequences are DFQATT and SNEGSKA (reference sequence). The CDR3 covers 15 residues. The CDR3 coding sequence is TGCAGTGCTAGAGATTTAGTTGGGGGGAACACTGAAGCTTTCTTT. Translating gives CSARDLVGGNTEAFF.